The present T cell receptor beta chain was sequenced within a study of T cell responses to AZD1222 COVID-19 vaccine. Study-wide results and caveats: Per reports, nearly half of all spike-specific TCRs target regions that are unmutated in variants. A mostly white British donor set with more females was recruited, and clonal diversity was possibly underestimated. It was only after the peak T cell response that any repertoires were sampled. Spike-specific TCRs gained breadth and depth after people received two AZD1222 doses.

Clones were sequenced by immunoSEQ multiplex PCR, and TCRdb holds only the in-frame ones, with some missing. The sample has fewer than 200,000 clones, more than 80% seen once. Comments on this clone: Its antigen is still unknown.

The clonotype originates from an adult who received the MenACWY meningococcal vaccine as a control. This specimen was peripheral blood, taken 28 days after the second dose of the MenACWY control vaccine.

The CDR3 region is CAWSGISNQPQHF. The CDR3 nucleotides read TGTGCCTGGAGTGGTATAAGCAATCAGCCCCAGCATTTT. This rearrangement joins TRBV30 to TRBJ1-5; D is undetermined. Germline lookup yields CDR1 GTSNPN and CDR2 SVGIG (reference sequence). The CDR3 sequence is 13 residues long. With 1 base removed from V and 1 base from J, the gap between germline ends came to 5 bases.